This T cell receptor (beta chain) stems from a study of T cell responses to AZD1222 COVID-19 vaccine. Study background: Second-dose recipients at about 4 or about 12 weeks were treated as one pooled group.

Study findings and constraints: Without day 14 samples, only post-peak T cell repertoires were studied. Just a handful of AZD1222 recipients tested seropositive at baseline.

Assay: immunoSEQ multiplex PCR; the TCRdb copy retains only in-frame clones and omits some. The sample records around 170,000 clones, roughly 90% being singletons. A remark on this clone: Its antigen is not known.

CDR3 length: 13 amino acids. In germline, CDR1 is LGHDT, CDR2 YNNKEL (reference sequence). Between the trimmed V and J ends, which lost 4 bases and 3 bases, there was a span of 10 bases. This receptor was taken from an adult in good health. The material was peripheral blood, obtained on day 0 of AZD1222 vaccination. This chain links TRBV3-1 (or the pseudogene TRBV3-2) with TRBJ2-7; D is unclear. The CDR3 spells CASSRAPFYEQYF. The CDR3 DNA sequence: TGTGCCAGCAGCCGGGCCCCATTCTACGAGCAGTACTTC.